This entry describes one T cell receptor beta chain. Its antigen is as yet unknown. For the second PCR, which ran for 7 to 11 cycles, a sample-barcoded 5' primer and a J-beta primer mix were used. Each CDR3 protein is one row after TCRdb ran MiXCR on the 5' RACE reads. The sample includes fewer than 2 million distinct CDR3 sequences, about two fifths of them seen just once. The authors drew 8 to 10 milliliters of peripheral blood from each donor. The sample belongs to a study of blood T cells in healthy people across ages. The study, taken as a whole, reports: CMV infection status of these donors was not known.

The germline gives CDR1 ENHRY, CDR2 SYGVKD. Trimming cost V 7 bases and J 0 bases, with 12 bases left between them. The CDR3 is 14 amino acids. Input material: blood. J is TRBJ1-2 and V is TRBV10-3; tentative D call: TRBD1 (6 bases). The source is a human donor in good health. The CDR3: CAIINRAANYGYTF. The CDR3, as DNA: TGTGCCATCATTAACAGGGCTGCTAACTATGGCTACACCTTC.